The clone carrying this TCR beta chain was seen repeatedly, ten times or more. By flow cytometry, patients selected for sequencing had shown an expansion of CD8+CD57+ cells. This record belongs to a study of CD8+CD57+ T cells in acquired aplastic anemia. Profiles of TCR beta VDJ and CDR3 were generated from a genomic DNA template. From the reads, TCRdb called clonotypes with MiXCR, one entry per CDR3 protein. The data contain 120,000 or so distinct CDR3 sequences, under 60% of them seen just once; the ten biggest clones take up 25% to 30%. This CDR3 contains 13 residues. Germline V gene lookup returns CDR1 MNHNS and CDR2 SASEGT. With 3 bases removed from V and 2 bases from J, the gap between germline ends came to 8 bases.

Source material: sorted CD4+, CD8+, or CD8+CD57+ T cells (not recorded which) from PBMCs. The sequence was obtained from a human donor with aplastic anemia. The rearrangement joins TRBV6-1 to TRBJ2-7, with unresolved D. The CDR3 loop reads CASSDIVPYEQYF. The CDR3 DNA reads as TGTGCCAGCAGTGATATCGTTCCCTACGAGCAGTACTTC.